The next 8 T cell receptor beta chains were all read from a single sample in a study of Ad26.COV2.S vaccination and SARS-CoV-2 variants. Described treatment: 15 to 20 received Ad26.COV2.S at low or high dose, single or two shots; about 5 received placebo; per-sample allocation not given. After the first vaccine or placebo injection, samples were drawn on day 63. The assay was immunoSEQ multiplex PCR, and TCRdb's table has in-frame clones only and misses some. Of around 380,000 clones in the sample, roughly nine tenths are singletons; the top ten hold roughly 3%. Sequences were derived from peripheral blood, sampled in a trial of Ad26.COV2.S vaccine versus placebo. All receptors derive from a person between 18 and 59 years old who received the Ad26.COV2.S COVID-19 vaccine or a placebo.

CDR3 DNA: TGCGCCAGCAGCCCCGGGACAGGGGGCGATGGCTACACCTTC. Translated, it gives CASSPGTGGDGYTF. This chain connects TRBV5-1 to TRBJ1-2; 12 bases map to TRBD1. The CDR3 has 14 amino acids. V lost 4 bases, J lost 6 bases, and 4 bases stayed unmatched. Germline CDR1 reads SGHRS; CDR2 reads YFSETQ.

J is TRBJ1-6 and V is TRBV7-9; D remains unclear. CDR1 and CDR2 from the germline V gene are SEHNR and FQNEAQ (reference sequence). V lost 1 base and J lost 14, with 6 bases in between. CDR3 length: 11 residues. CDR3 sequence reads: CASSLDRTLHF. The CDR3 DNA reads TGTGCCAGCAGCTTAGACCGTACCCTCCACTTT.

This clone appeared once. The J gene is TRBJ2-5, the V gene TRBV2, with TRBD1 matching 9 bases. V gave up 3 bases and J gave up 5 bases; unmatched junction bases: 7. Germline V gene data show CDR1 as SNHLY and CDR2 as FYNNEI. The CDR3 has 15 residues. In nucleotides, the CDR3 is TGTGCCAGCAGTGAGGGCACAGGGGGCGATGAGACCCAGTACTTC. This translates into CASSEGTGGDETQYF.

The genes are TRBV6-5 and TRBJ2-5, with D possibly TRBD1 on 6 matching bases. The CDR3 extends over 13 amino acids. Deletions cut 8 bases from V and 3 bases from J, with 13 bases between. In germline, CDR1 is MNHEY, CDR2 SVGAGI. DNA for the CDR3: TGTGCCAGCTTAAGCCCAGGGGAAGAGACCCAGTACTTC. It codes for CASLSPGEETQYF.

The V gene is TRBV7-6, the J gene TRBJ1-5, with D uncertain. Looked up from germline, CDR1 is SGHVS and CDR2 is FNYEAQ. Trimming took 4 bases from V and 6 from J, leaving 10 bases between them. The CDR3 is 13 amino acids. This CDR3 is CASSSGTVQPQHF. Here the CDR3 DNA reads TGTGCCAGCAGCTCTGGTACGGTTCAGCCCCAGCATTTT. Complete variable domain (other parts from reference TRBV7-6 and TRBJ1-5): GAGVSQSPRYKVTKRGQDVALRCDPISGHVSLYWYRQALGQGPEFLTYFNYEAQQDKSGLPNDRFSAERPEGSISTLTIQRTEQRDSAMYRCASSSGTVQPQHFGDGTRLSIL.

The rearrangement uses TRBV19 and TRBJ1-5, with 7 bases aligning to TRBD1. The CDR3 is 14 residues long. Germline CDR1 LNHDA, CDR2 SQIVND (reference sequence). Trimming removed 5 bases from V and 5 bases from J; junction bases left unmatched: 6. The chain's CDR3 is CASSPIQGDQPQHF. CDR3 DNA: TGTGCCAGTAGTCCTATCCAGGGGGATCAGCCCCAGCATTTT.

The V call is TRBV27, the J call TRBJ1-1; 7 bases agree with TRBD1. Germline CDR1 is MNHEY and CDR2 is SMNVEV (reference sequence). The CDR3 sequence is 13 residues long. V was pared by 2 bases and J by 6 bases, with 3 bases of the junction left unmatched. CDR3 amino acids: CASSLRTGAEAFF. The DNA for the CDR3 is TGTGCCAGCAGTTTACGGACAGGCGCTGAAGCTTTCTTT.

The CDR3 DNA is TGTGCCAGCGAAATTACGGAGAGCACAGATACGCAGTATTTT. Protein: CASEITESTDTQYF. The chain combines TRBV2 with TRBJ2-3; no clear D. Deletions cut 8 bases from V and 0 bases from J, with 12 bases between. CDR3 length: 14 residues. Germline V lookup: CDR1 SNHLY, CDR2 FYNNEI.